The T cell receptor (beta chain) under discussion was sequenced for a study of cytomegalovirus exposure and HLA in healthy donors. The study's findings and limits: CMV antigen specificity of a few CMV-associated chains was confirmed in vitro. Roughly uniform sequencing depth across donors was assumed, possibly incorrectly.

This CDR3 region has 13 residues. Germline V gene sequence: CDR1 LNHNV, CDR2 YYDKDF (reference sequence). V lost 8 bases, J lost 5 bases, and 7 bases stayed unmatched. It was with 60 Vbeta and 13 Jbeta primers that the PCR ran. Using immunoSEQ multiplex PCR, the repertoire was profiled, and TCRdb retains in-frame clones only, with some absent. The sample has fewer than 200,000 clones, 9.5% seen once. Concerning this clone: Its specificity is not known.

Sequences were obtained from PBMCs. This receptor was taken from a woman aged 25 to 39 in good health and CMV-seropositive. The chain links TRBV15 to TRBJ1-1, with TRBD1 identical over 8 bases. As DNA, the CDR3 is TGTGCCACCTCGATCAGGGGGCGGACTGAAGCTTTCTTT. Encoded protein: CATSIRGRTEAFF.